The 10 T cell receptor beta chains given below trace back to one sample, sequenced in a study of graft-versus-host responses after intestinal transplantation. These receptors have no known antigen. Profiling relied on immunoSEQ multiplex PCR, and the TCRdb table lists in-frame clones only, not all of them. The table has fewer than 120,000 clones, around 93% seen once. Here the sequenced sample was unstimulated CD8+ T cells sorted from spleen or lymph node cells, taken before intestinal transplant. These receptors were obtained from a human donor who received an intestinal transplant.

The chain is built from TRBV10-3 and TRBJ2-7; D remains unclear. This CDR3 is built from 12 residues. Between the trimmed V and J ends, which lost 3 bases and 3 bases, there was a span of 6 bases. CDR1 is ENHRY, CDR2 SYGVKD, per germline. CDR3 loop: CAISELDYEQYF. CDR3 DNA sequence: TGTGCCATCAGTGAACTGGACTACGAGCAGTACTTC.

V gene TRBV2 combines with J gene TRBJ2-1; the match to TRBD2 covers 7 bases. This CDR3 contains 16 residues. The V segment lost 4 bases and the J segment 4 bases; nucleotides outside the gene matches: 10. The germline V gene encodes CDR1 SNHLY and CDR2 FYNNEI. DNA for the CDR3: TGTGCCAGCAGTGCCCTTGTGGCGGGAGTTTACAATGAGCAGTTCTTC. Translated, it gives CASSALVAGVYNEQFF.

V is TRBV5-6 and J is TRBJ2-7, with 8 bases matching TRBD2. The V segment lost 4 bases and the J segment 4 bases; nucleotides outside the gene matches: 7. The CDR3 has 14 amino acids. The germline V gene encodes CDR1 SGHDT and CDR2 YYEEEE. The CDR3 reads CASSLSGSGYEQYF. As DNA, the CDR3 is TGTGCCAGCAGCCTAAGCGGGAGCGGGTACGAGCAGTACTTC.

This clone was counted once. The chain recombines TRBV5-4 with TRBJ1-1, with D possibly matching TRBD1 (6 bases). Trimming pared 3 bases from V and 2 bases from J, leaving 20 bases between. The germline V gene encodes CDR1 SGHNT and CDR2 YYREEE (reference sequence). The CDR3 runs to 17 residues. CDR3 nucleotide sequence: TGTGCCAGCAGCTGGGGGGCCGAGACAGCGGTAAACACTGAAGCTTTCTTT. The encoded protein is CASSWGAETAVNTEAFF.

The chain is built from TRBV9 and TRBJ1-1; the D is unclear. The CDR3 has 16 amino acids. Germline CDR1 is SGDLS and CDR2 is YYNGEE. Trimming removed 0 bases from V and 4 bases from J, with 16 bases in between. CDR3 in amino acids: CASSVGSVLGPTEAFF. Here the CDR3 DNA reads TGTGCCAGCAGCGTAGGGTCTGTGTTGGGCCCCACTGAAGCTTTCTTT.

The chain uses TRBV6-1 and TRBJ1-5, with TRBD1 identical over 7 bases. J gave up 3 bases and V 7 bases, and 9 bases lay outside the gene matches. The CDR3 is 15 amino acids. Looked up from germline, CDR1 is MNHNS and CDR2 is SASEGT. This chain's CDR3 is CASTLSGGFNQPQHF. In nucleotides, the CDR3 is TGTGCCAGCACCCTATCAGGGGGTTTCAATCAGCCCCAGCATTTT.

This chain joins TRBV10-2 and TRBJ2-7; 14 bases align to TRBD2. Germline loops: CDR1 WSHSY, CDR2 SAAADI. This CDR3 comprises 17 residues. Germline trimming cut 8 bases from V and 2 bases from J; bases unmatched to any gene: 11. The CDR3 region has the DNA TGCGCCAGCCTGACGACTAGCGGGAGGGCGGGGACCTACGAGCAGTACTTC. It yields the protein CASLTTSGRAGTYEQYF.

With regard to this clone: The same CDR3 is also encoded by other DNA sequences in this sample. The chain is built from TRBV5-1 and TRBJ2-7; 7 bases agree with TRBD1. This CDR3 is 14 amino acids long. The trim removed 1 base at V and 2 bases at J, leaving 3 bases unmatched. Germline V lookup: CDR1 SGHRS, CDR2 YFSETQ. CDR3 sequence: CASSLLGGTYEQYF. Written as DNA, the CDR3 is TGCGCCAGCAGCTTGCTAGGGGGCACCTACGAGCAGTACTTC.

The count of this clone is one. The chain employs TRBV9 and TRBJ2-7; D gene unclear. Per the germline V gene, CDR1 is SGDLS and CDR2 is YYNGEE. The CDR3 is 16 residues long. V shed 2 bases and J shed 0 bases, with 15 bases lying between them. The chain's CDR3 is CASSVIGLPSSYEQYF. As DNA, the CDR3 is TGTGCCAGCAGCGTCATCGGTCTTCCGAGCTCCTACGAGCAGTACTTC.

This chain connects TRBV5-6 to TRBJ2-1, with D tentatively TRBD1 or TRBD2 (5 bases each). Trimming removed 5 bases from V and 4 bases from J, with 13 bases in between. Germline V gene sequence: CDR1 SGHDT, CDR2 YYEEEE. The CDR3 spans 14 residues. This CDR3 is CASRPGTIYNEQFF. In DNA form, the CDR3 reads TGTGCCAGCAGACCCGGGACCATATACAATGAGCAGTTCTTC. The full variable domain, completed using reference TRBV5-6 and TRBJ2-1, is DAGVTQSPTHLIKTRGQQVTLRCSPKSGHDTVSWYQQALGQGPQFIFQYYEEEERQRGNFPDRFSGHQFPNYSSELNVNALLLGDSALYLCASRPGTIYNEQFFGPGTRLTVL.